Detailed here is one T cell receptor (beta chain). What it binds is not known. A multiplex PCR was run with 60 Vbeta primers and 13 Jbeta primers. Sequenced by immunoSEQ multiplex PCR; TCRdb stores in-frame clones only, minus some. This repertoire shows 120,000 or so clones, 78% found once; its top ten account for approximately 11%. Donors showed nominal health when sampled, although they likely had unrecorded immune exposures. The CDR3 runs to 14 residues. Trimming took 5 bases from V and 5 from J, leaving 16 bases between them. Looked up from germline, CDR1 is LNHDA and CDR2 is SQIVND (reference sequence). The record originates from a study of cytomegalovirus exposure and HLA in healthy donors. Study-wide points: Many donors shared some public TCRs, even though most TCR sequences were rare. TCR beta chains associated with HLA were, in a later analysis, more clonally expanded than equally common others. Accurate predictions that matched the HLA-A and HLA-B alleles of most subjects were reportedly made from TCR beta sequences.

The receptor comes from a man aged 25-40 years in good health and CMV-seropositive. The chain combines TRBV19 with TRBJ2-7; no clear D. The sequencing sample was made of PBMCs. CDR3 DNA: TGTGCCAGTAGTTTAACGAAGAACAGTCACGAGCAGTACTTC. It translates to CASSLTKNSHEQYF.